Listed here are 5 T cell receptor beta chains from one sample, sequenced in a study of blood T cell repertoires in COVID-19. Some clones are missing from TCRdb's copy, which holds only in-frame ones; the method was immunoSEQ multiplex PCR. The data show approximately 200,000 clones, 86% seen once. Input material: peripheral blood. These receptors all stem from a woman aged 25 to 39 with active or convalescent COVID-19.

The CDR3 protein is CASSSPAWRYYGYTF. CDR3 sequence (DNA): TGTGCCAGCAGCTCCCCGGCGTGGCGGTACTATGGCTACACCTTC. The chain recombines TRBV28 with TRBJ1-2, with D unclear. V shed 6 bases and J shed 3 bases, with 17 bases lying between them. This CDR3 spans 15 amino acids. The germline gives CDR1 MDHEN, CDR2 SYDVKM.

The genes are TRBV7-2 and TRBJ2-5, with D perhaps TRBD2 (5 bases). The CDR3 covers 14 residues. Germline assignment: CDR1 SGHTA and CDR2 FQGNSA. The V end was cut by 1 base, the J end by 5 bases, with 11 bases between. The CDR3 spells CASSLGRGKETQYF. The CDR3 DNA reads TGTGCCAGCAGCTTAGGGAGAGGGAAGGAGACCCAGTACTTC.

J is TRBJ1-6 and V is TRBV7-9; 8 positions agree with TRBD1. Per germline, CDR1 SEHNR and CDR2 FQNEAQ (reference sequence). J gave up 8 bases and V 9 bases, and 9 bases lay outside the gene matches. The CDR3 is 14 amino acids. The CDR3 loop reads CASTLDRVDSPLHF. In DNA, the CDR3 is TGTGCCAGTACCCTGGACAGGGTAGATTCACCCCTCCACTTT.

This chain links TRBV16 with TRBJ2-1; no clear D gene. Germline CDR1 is KGHSY and CDR2 is FQNENV. Trimming stripped 3 bases from V and 0 bases from J, with 6 bases between. The CDR3 is 14 residues long. The DNA for the CDR3 is TGTGCCAGCAGCCAGAGCCCCTCCTACAATGAGCAGTTCTTC. This translates into CASSQSPSYNEQFF.

This clone turned up a few times. This chain connects TRBV28 to TRBJ2-3, with 12 bases fitting TRBD2. V was clipped by 6 bases and J by 1 base; unmatched bases: 5. CDR3 length: 16 residues. Germline loops: CDR1 MDHEN, CDR2 SYDVKM. In DNA form, the CDR3 reads TGTGCCAGCAGCCCTAGCGGGAGGGAGGGCACAGATACGCAGTATTTT. Translation: CASSPSGREGTDTQYF.